The source of this TCR beta chain is a study of blood T cell repertoires in COVID-19. Study at large: Acute-phase and convalescent COVID-19 samples originated in the United States, Italy and Spain. The analysed material was cDNA or gDNA that came from T cells, B-cell-depleted T cells, or PBMCs.

In Seattle, patients joined the study during active infection and were tracked longitudinally. Source study methods: Amplification of reference gene primers provided the estimated nucleated cell counts. Only in-frame clones appear in the TCRdb table, and some are missing; sequencing was by immunoSEQ multiplex PCR. V, J and clone size reflect that table, while D and trimming were determined from the DNA. Of 310,000 or so clones listed, almost 90% are singletons. V was pared by 0 bases and J by 6 bases, with 2 bases of the junction left unmatched. The V gene's germline CDR1 is SGHRS and CDR2 YFSETQ. This CDR3 has 13 amino acids.

The TCR sequence derives from a young woman with COVID-19, enrolled during active disease. Material: peripheral blood. The J gene is TRBJ2-7, the V gene TRBV5-1; 8 nucleotides align to TRBD1. In nucleotides, the CDR3 is TGCGCCAGCAGCTTGGGGACAGGGACCGAGCAGTACTTC. It specifies CASSLGTGTEQYF.